This record concerns one T cell receptor beta chain sequence. Its antigen target is currently unknown. No clone much larger than this one lies a single base away; base qualities are absent. TCR CDR3 regions were amplified from genomic DNA by multiplex PCR using the deep immunoSEQ assay. For each cell subset, the extracted genomic DNA was distributed evenly across all wells of several immunoSEQ 96-well plates, and each plate served as one replicate. For sorted subsets, roughly 200 ng genomic DNA, equal to some 30,000 T cell genomes, was loaded into each replicate PCR. The purified libraries were quantified using a Qubit 3.0 fluorometer, sized with a Bioanalyzer 2100, and then quantified again using the KAPA Library Quantification kit. Each immunoSEQ 96-well plate was sequenced on its own single-read 150-cycle Illumina NextSeq 550 flow cell. Under the source paper's analysis protocol: Because only junctional sequences without quality scores were contained in the immunoSEQ output, filtering matching that applied to full-length reads could not be performed. Sequences were annotated with PyIR, a Python wrapper for IgBLAST v1.9, using IMGT germline references to assign V/J genes and CDR3. Reads were removed for weak V/J assignments (E-value above 1e-6), missing CDR3, stop codons, out-of-frame junctions, or ambiguous translated residues. V3J clonotypes were defined as sequences sharing an identical inferred V gene, J gene, and CDR3 amino acid sequence. The percentage overlap between two repertoires was calculated by dividing the number of shared unique clonotypes by the size of the smaller repertoire. Richness of each repertoire was evaluated using RTK rarefaction, the Chao1 estimator, and Recon v2.1 estimates of unobserved clonotypes. OLGA was used to compute generation probabilities for all TCRbeta clonotypes that the gDNA method yielded from a few donors. TCRdb provides this immuneACCESS table in a form limited to in-frame rearrangements. Some clones are lacking; in checked studies, under half of them reflect an unresolved V gene, and why the rest are absent is not known. D and trimming were read from the DNA, whereas the V and J calls and clone size are those reported in that table. For this sample the table gives more than 850,000 clones, of which approximately 78% were detected only once. Jointly, the top ten make up roughly 0.56% of the sample.

The source of the sample is a study of shared clonotypes between healthy human individuals (dated by TCRdb to between 2020 and 2021). About the full investigation: Three men and a couple of women, aged 18 to 49 years, made up the cohort. Per donor, three plates each were used for CD4 naive and CD4 memory, two for CD8 naive, and one for CD8 memory. Different laboratories and diverse techniques were used to prepare libraries and sequence TCR repertoires, to increase sequencing depth and limit assay-specific biases. The study deeply sequenced blood TCR repertoires of about five healthy adults to estimate repertoire size and the extent of clonotype sharing between individuals. Leukapheresis yielded between about 0.94 and 9 billion PBMCs per donor.

Compared with germline, V lacks 4 bases and J lacks 5 bases; bases without a gene match: 12. The CDR3 starts with the cysteine, ends with the phenylalanine, and has 16 residues. Left in the record is the CDR3 DNA by itself, 48 bases read in frame from the first base. Via the germline V gene, CDR1 is SGHDT and CDR2 YYEEEE. Healthy HIV-negative adults with no recently reported acute infections or vaccinations were included as donors. All donors were Caucasian adults living in Nashville, Tennessee, USA. CD4+ T cells were enriched by magnetic negative selection; naive cells were then positively selected on CD45RA, and the negative fraction formed the memory subset. Blood was obtained by leukapheresis, after which PBMCs were separated by Ficoll-Histopaque density gradient centrifugation and cryopreserved in liquid nitrogen vapor phase. Analytical flow cytometry was used to check the purity and quantity of every magnetically sorted T cell population. Genomic DNA was isolated from every sorted fraction and measured by UV absorbance on a Nanodrop 2000c.

Study-level results and caveats: Naive subsets generally had larger estimated clonotype richness than memory subsets did. Sampling was restricted to blood, and TCR repertoires in tissue are likely to differ from TCR repertoires in blood. Clonotypes shared by all four sorted-subset donors showed higher generation probabilities than non-shared clonotypes. Even with the large sequencing depth, rarefaction of the sorted-subset datasets indicated that sequencing was incomplete. Pairwise subsampling led to the expectation that sequencing depth would affect the degree of clonotype sharing among donors. The genetic and exposure-history diversity represented was limited by the small number of donors. Across four donors, roughly 5.4% of naive CD4, around 3.5% of naive CD8, roughly 2.2% of memory CD4, and about 0.4% of memory CD8 clonotypes were shared.

The chain is made from TRBV5-6 and TRBJ2-5; 9 middle bases align to TRBD1. The origin of this receptor is a man younger than 35 in good health. Some clones in this sample may be carry-over from other donors' samples. Sequencing was carried out using memory CD4+ T cells from PBMCs. Reading the label with the study, this specimen's cell subset or site is: CD45RA-negative fraction. The bases are TGTGCCAGCAGCACGCGCCGGGACAGGGCCCCCGAGACCCAGTACTTC. Its translation reads: CASSTRRDRAPETQYF.